Sequencing of this T cell receptor (beta chain) was carried out in a study of molecular identifiers for immune sequencing clone quantification. A single record per CDR3 protein comes from TCRdb applying MiXCR to the PCR reads. The profile shows tens of thousands of distinct CDR3 sequences, roughly 19% of them singletons. The V end was cut by 1 base, the J end by 6 bases, with 6 bases between. The CDR3 sequence is 13 residues long. Germline CDR1 LGHDT, CDR2 YNNKEL (reference sequence). This clonotype has a count of ten or more. The TCR was taken from a human donor in good health. Some libraries in this study had Jurkat cell RNA spiked in. Sequencing input: naive CD8+ T cells from blood, with Jurkat cell RNA spiked in. The subset denotes: FACS-sorted CD8+CD4-CCR7+CD45RA+ naive T cells. V is TRBV3-1 and J is TRBJ2-2; D gene unclear. CDR3 coding DNA: TGTGCCAGCAGCCAAGGGGATCCCGGGGAGCTGTTTTTT. As protein: CASSQGDPGELFF.